This T cell receptor (beta chain) was captured by sequencing in a study of cytomegalovirus exposure and HLA in healthy donors. The PCR used 60 Vbeta and 13 Jbeta primers. Method: immunoSEQ multiplex PCR; TCRdb's copy keeps in-frame clones and lacks some. The sample has about 160,000 clones, around 86% seen once. The CDR3 extends over 15 amino acids. Germline V gives CDR1 MDHEN, CDR2 SYDVKM. With V trimmed by 6 bases and J by 3 bases, 7 bases remained unmatched. The specimen sequenced was PBMCs. This sequence joins TRBV28 and TRBJ2-1; 8 positions agree with TRBD2. The sequence was collected from a girl aged 2 to 10 in good health and CMV-seropositive. The CDR3 is CASRGTRDRYNEQFF. The CDR3 DNA reads TGTGCCAGCAGAGGGACTAGAGATCGCTACAATGAGCAGTTCTTC.